The 16 T cell receptor beta chains listed next were all sequenced from one sample in a study of blood T cell repertoires in COVID-19. Assay used: immunoSEQ multiplex PCR; TCRdb lists only in-frame clones, some missing. The sample has over 250,000 clones; around 85% are singletons. Sequenced input: peripheral blood. The source is a human donor with COVID-19, enrolled during active disease. The donor label of this sample is uncertain.

The chain has TRBV29-1 and TRBJ1-1; D call uncertain. V lost 6 bases and J 7 bases, leaving 9 bases between the germline ends. CDR3 size: 10 residues. Germline CDR1 and CDR2: SQVTM and ANQGSEA. CDR3 region: CSVEGREAFF. CDR3 in DNA: TGCAGCGTGGAGGGCCGTGAAGCTTTCTTT.

Concerning this clone: The same CDR3 can be traced to other DNA sequences in this sample. The chain employs TRBV5-1 and TRBJ2-7, with TRBD2 matching over 11 bases. CDR3 length: 15 amino acids. Germline trimming cut 6 bases from V and 0 bases from J; bases unmatched to any gene: 5. The germline V gene has CDR1 SGHRS and CDR2 YFSETQ. CDR3 sequence (DNA): TGCGCCAGCACCCGAGGGACTAGCGGCTCCTACGAGCAGTACTTC. Translated, it gives CASTRGTSGSYEQYF.

The chain uses TRBV29-1 and TRBJ2-1, with 9 bases that match TRBD1. CDR3 length: 13 residues. Germline values: CDR1 SQVTM, CDR2 ANQGSEA. Trimming took 5 bases from V and 3 from J; bases not matched to a gene: 2. Here the CDR3 reads CSVRDRDYNEQFF. CDR3 DNA: TGCAGCGTTAGGGACAGGGACTACAATGAGCAGTTCTTC.

The chain links TRBV5-4 to TRBJ1-2; D gene ambiguous. With 0 bases removed from V and 6 bases from J, the gap between germline ends came to 9 bases. CDR3 length: 13 residues. From germline, CDR1 is SGHNT and CDR2 YYREEE (reference sequence). This CDR3 reads CASSLAAQNGYTF. The CDR3 DNA reads TGTGCCAGCAGCTTGGCCGCCCAGAATGGCTACACCTTC.

The rearrangement uses TRBV19 and TRBJ1-2; D unresolved. Germline V gene sequence: CDR1 LNHDA, CDR2 SQIVND (reference sequence). V lost 4 bases to trimming and J lost 2 bases, with 17 bases between them. The CDR3 has 16 residues. The chain's CDR3 is CASSTPFRGGNYGYTF. CDR3 DNA sequence: TGTGCCAGTAGTACCCCCTTTCGGGGAGGGAACTATGGCTACACCTTC.

This chain connects TRBV19 to TRBJ2-5; 8 positions agree with TRBD1. The CDR3 extends over 14 amino acids. Per germline, CDR1 LNHDA and CDR2 SQIVND (reference sequence). After removal of 3 bases from V and 1 base from J, the junction contained 1 base not matched to a gene. Here the CDR3 DNA reads TGTGCCAGTAGTATGACAGGGGTCCAAGAGACCCAGTACTTC. Translating it yields CASSMTGVQETQYF.

The V gene is TRBV11-2, the J gene TRBJ1-2; D not resolved. The CDR3 spans 14 residues. Trimming removed 0 bases from V and 4 bases from J, with 9 bases in between. Germline V lookup: CDR1 SGHAT, CDR2 FQNNGV. Here the CDR3 reads CASSLEPVSYGYTF. As DNA, the CDR3 is TGTGCCAGCAGCTTAGAACCGGTGAGCTATGGCTACACCTTC.

This CDR3 is CASSLEGLAGRETQYF. The CDR3 DNA is TGTGCCAGCAGCTTGGAAGGACTAGCGGGAAGGGAGACCCAGTACTTC. The J gene is TRBJ2-5, the V gene TRBV5-4, with 12 bases lining up with TRBD2. CDR1 and CDR2 (germline): SGHNT, YYREEE (reference sequence). The CDR3 is 16 residues long. V lost 0 bases and J lost 5; bases outside the gene matches: 5.

The chain has TRBV19 and TRBJ2-3; maybe TRBD2 (5 bases). CDR1 and CDR2 (germline): LNHDA, SQIVND (reference sequence). The V and J ends lost 1 base and 1 base respectively, with 9 bases between them. CDR3 length equals 15 residues. The CDR3 here is CASSIGGDGTDTQYF. The CDR3 region has the DNA TGTGCCAGTAGTATAGGGGGAGACGGCACAGATACGCAGTATTTT.

This chain connects TRBV7-2 to TRBJ1-1; tentative D call: TRBD1 (6 bases). V lost 4 bases and J 6 bases, leaving 15 bases between the germline ends. The CDR3 is 14 amino acids. CDR1 and CDR2 (germline): SGHTA, FQGNSA. CDR3 protein: CASSSNRVGAEAFF. CDR3 DNA: TGTGCCAGCAGCTCGAACAGGGTGGGGGCTGAAGCTTTCTTT.

The rearrangement uses TRBV9 and TRBJ2-4, with a possible D match to TRBD2 (5 bases). Trimming stripped 3 bases from V and 9 bases from J, with 13 bases between. Germline values: CDR1 SGDLS, CDR2 YYNGEE. The CDR3 runs 13 residues. CDR3: CASSEGNEGIQYF. Written as DNA, the CDR3 is TGTGCCAGCAGCGAGGGAAACGAGGGCATTCAGTACTTC.

This chain joins TRBV9 and TRBJ2-1; D is uncertain. This CDR3 comprises 14 residues. V lost 1 base to trimming and J lost 6 bases, with 11 bases between them. The germline gives CDR1 SGDLS, CDR2 YYNGEE. DNA for the CDR3: TGTGCCAGCAGCGTAAAGCTTCGGAGCAATGAGCAGTTCTTC. Protein sequence: CASSVKLRSNEQFF.

The V call is TRBV7-6, the J call TRBJ1-2; TRBD1 matches 7 bases. After removal of 2 bases from V and 6 bases from J, the junction contained 9 bases not matched to a gene. Germline CDR1 SGHVS, CDR2 FNYEAQ. CDR3 length equals 15 residues. In DNA form, the CDR3 reads TGTGCCAGCAGCTTATCCGACAGGGCTTTTCATGGCTACACCTTC. Amino acids: CASSLSDRAFHGYTF.

V is TRBV21-1 and J is TRBJ2-2; TRBD1 reflects the table's D call only, with no check against the DNA. TRBV21-1 is a documented pseudogene. CDR3 length: 24 residues. CDR3: CASSKGLSKALLGQGCSNTGELFF. Here the CDR3 DNA reads TGTGCCAGCAGCAAAGGGCTAAGTAAGGCTTTACTCGGACAGGGGTGTTCTAACACCGGGGAGCTGTTTTTT.

The J gene is TRBJ1-5, the V gene TRBV14; D ambiguous. The CDR3 has 9 amino acids. The germline V gene encodes CDR1 SGHDN and CDR2 FVKESK. V was trimmed by 4 bases and J by 12 bases, leaving 4 bases between them. CDR3 in amino acids: CASSLNQHF. The CDR3 nucleotides read TGTGCCAGCAGCCTTAACCAGCATTTT.

V gene TRBV27 combines with J gene TRBJ1-1; 12 bases line up with TRBD1. Germline CDR1 MNHEY, CDR2 SMNVEV (reference sequence). The junction had 12 bases not matched to a gene; V was cut back by 6 bases and J by 4 bases. The CDR3 runs 17 residues. CDR3 coding DNA: TGTGCCAGCAGGGTTTTGGGACAGGGGGCGGGAGGCACTGAAGCTTTCTTT. Translation gives CASRVLGQGAGGTEAFF.